One and the same sample provided the 8 T cell receptor beta chains below, sequenced in a study of CD8 T cells in Susac syndrome. Random hexamers were used to reverse transcribe an amount of roughly 0.45 to 1 ug RNA. Each CDR3 protein gets one entry after TCRdb re-called the immunoSEQ multiplex PCR reads with MiXCR. In the table there are a few hundred thousand distinct CDR3 sequences, 85% to 95% of which are singletons. Sequenced input: CD4+ T cells from PBMCs. These TCRs come from a human donor with multiple sclerosis.

The CDR3 coding sequence is TGTGCCAGCAGCGCCAACGACCACGGGAAGGACACTGAAGCTTTCTTT. This sequence encodes CASSANDHGKDTEAFF. This chain connects TRBV9 to TRBJ1-1; D call uncertain. The CDR3 covers 16 residues. Per germline, CDR1 SGDLS and CDR2 YYNGEE. Trimming pared 3 bases from V and 3 bases from J, leaving 18 bases between.

A single count supports this clonotype. The CDR3 DNA reads TGTGCCAGCAACCGACAGAGCTCTGGGGCCAACGTCCTGACTTTC. As protein: CASNRQSSGANVLTF. The chain recombines TRBV5-4 with TRBJ2-6; D is possibly TRBD1 (5 bases). Trimming cost V 6 bases and J 0 bases, with 10 bases left between them. CDR1 is SGHNT and CDR2 is YYREEE in the germline V gene (reference sequence). CDR3 length equals 15 residues.

As DNA, the CDR3 is TGTGCCACCAGTGATTTCAAGGAGGGAGGAAGAAACATTCAGTACTTC. Translated: CATSDFKEGGRNIQYF. The gene calls are TRBV24-1 and TRBJ2-4; maybe TRBD2 (6 bases). The CDR3 runs 16 residues. Trimming took off 1 base at V and 6 bases at J, with 15 bases between the two ends. Germline-derived CDR1 and CDR2 are KGHDR and SFDVKD.

The chain joins TRBV24-1 to TRBJ1-2; 7 nucleotides align to TRBD1. In germline, CDR1 is KGHDR, CDR2 SFDVKD. The trim removed 4 bases at V and 0 bases at J, leaving 7 bases unmatched. The CDR3 covers 16 residues. CDR3 DNA sequence: TGTGCCACCAGTGAAACCACCGGGACAGCTAACTATGGCTACACCTTC. Protein: CATSETTGTANYGYTF.

The J gene is TRBJ2-5, the V gene TRBV3-1; no clear D. The CDR3 contains 12 residues. Germline V CDR1 and CDR2: LGHDT, YNNKEL (reference sequence). Between the trimmed V and J ends, which lost 0 bases and 6 bases, there was a span of 5 bases. CDR3 DNA: TGTGCCAGCAGCCAAGATTGGAAGACCCAGTACTTC. Translation gives CASSQDWKTQYF.

This clonotype came up once. The V call is TRBV12-3 or TRBV12-4, the J call TRBJ2-3; weak D call: TRBD2 (6 bases). This CDR3 contains 15 residues. Between the trimmed V and J ends, which lost 2 bases and 2 bases, there was a span of 11 bases. This chain's CDR3 is CASSLYGDSTDTQYF. The CDR3 region has the DNA TGTGCCAGCAGTTTATACGGGGACTCCACAGATACGCAGTATTTT.

The rearrangement joins TRBV7-8 to TRBJ2-7; no firm D call. This CDR3 is built from 17 residues. Deletions cut 1 base from V and 0 bases from J, with 16 bases between. Germline V gives CDR1 SGHVS, CDR2 FQNEAQ. For the CDR3, the DNA is TGTGCCAGCAGCTTAGGGGTCCGACGGGTTAGCTCCTACGAGCAGTACTTC. Its translation: CASSLGVRRVSSYEQYF. The full variable domain, in which reference TRBV7-8 and TRBJ2-7 provide the parts outside the CDR3, is GAGVSQSPRYKVAKRGQDVALRCDPISGHVSLFWYQQALGQGPEFLTYFQNEAQLDKSGLPSDRFFAERPEGSVSTLKIQRTQQEDSAVYLCASSLGVRRVSSYEQYFGPGTRLTVT.

This clonotype was detected a few times. The chain joins TRBV6-1 to TRBJ2-3, with a possible D match to TRBD2 (5 bases). The germline V gene encodes CDR1 MNHNS and CDR2 SASEGT. This CDR3 spans 12 amino acids. Between the trimmed V and J ends, which lost 4 bases and 13 bases, there was a span of 15 bases. The CDR3 spells CASSVRPGREYF. The CDR3 DNA reads TGTGCCAGCAGTGTTCGTCCGGGGAGAGAGTATTTT.